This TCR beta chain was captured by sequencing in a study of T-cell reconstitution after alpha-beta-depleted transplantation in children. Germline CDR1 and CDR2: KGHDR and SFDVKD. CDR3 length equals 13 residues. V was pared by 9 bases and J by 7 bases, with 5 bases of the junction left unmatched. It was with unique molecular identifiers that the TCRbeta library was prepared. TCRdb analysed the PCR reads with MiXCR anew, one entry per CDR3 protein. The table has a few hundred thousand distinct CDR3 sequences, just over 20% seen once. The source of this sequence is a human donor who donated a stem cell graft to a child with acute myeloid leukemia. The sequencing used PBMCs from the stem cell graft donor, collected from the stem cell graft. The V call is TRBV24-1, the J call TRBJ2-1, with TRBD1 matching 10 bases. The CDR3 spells CATRTGGSNEQFF. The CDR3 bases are TGTGCCACCCGGACAGGGGGTTCTAATGAGCAGTTCTTC.